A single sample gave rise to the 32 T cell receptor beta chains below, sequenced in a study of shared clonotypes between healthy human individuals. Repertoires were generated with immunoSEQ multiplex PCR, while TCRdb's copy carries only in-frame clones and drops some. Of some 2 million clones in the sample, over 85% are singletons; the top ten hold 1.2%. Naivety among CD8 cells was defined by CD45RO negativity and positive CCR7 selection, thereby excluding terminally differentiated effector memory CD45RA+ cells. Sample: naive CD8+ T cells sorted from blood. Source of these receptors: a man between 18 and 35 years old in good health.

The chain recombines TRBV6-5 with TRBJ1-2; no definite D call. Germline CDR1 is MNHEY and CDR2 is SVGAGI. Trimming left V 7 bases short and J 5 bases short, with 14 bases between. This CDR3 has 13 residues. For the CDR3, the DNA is TGTGCCAGCACCCTTCGGGGAGGGTATGGCTACACCTTC. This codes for CASTLRGGYGYTF.

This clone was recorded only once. In nucleotides, the CDR3 is TGTGCCAGCAGCTTAGGTAGCTCCTACAATGAGCAGTTCTTC. Translated: CASSLGSSYNEQFF. V is TRBV7-3 and J is TRBJ2-1, with D hard to call. Germline CDR1 SGHTA, CDR2 FQGTGA. The ends were cut back, 2 bases at V and 0 bases at J, with 5 bases in the middle. The CDR3 extends over 14 amino acids.

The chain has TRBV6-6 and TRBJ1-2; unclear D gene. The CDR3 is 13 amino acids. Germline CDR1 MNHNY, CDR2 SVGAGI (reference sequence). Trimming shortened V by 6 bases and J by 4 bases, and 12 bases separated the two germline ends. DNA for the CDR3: TGTGCCAGCAGCCGCCAAGCTAGCTATGGCTACACCTTC. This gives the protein CASSRQASYGYTF.

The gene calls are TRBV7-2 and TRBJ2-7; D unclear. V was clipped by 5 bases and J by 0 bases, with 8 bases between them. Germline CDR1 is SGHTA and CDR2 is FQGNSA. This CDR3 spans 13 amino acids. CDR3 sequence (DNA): TGTGCCAGCAGCGAAGTCTACTCCTACGAGCAGTACTTC. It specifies CASSEVYSYEQYF.

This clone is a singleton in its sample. The CDR3: CASSLDSGRWYEQYF. Here the CDR3 DNA reads TGTGCCAGCAGCTTGGATAGCGGGAGGTGGTACGAGCAGTACTTC. V usage is TRBV5-6 and J usage is TRBJ2-7, with 10 positions matching TRBD2. The junction had 4 bases not matched to a gene; V was cut back by 0 bases and J by 4 bases. Germline CDR1 SGHDT, CDR2 YYEEEE. CDR3 length equals 15 residues.

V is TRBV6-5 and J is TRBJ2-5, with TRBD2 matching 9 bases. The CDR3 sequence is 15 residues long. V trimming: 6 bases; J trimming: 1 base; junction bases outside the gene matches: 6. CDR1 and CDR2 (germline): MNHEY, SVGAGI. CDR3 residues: CASSLLAGAQETQYF. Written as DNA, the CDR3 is TGTGCCAGCAGCCTCTTAGCGGGGGCCCAAGAGACCCAGTACTTC.

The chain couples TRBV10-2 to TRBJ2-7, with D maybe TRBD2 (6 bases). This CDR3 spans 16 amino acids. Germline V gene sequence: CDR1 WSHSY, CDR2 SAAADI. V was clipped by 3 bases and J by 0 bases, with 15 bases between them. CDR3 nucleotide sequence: TGCGCCAGCAGTGAATATCAGACTAGGAGCTCCTACGAGCAGTACTTC. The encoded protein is CASSEYQTRSSYEQYF.

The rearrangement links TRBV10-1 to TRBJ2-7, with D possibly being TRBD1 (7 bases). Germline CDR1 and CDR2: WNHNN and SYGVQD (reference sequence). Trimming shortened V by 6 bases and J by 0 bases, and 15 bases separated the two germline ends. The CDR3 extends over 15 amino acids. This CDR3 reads CASRAGTVSSYEQYF. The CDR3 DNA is TGCGCCAGCAGGGCGGGGACAGTGAGCTCCTACGAGCAGTACTTC.

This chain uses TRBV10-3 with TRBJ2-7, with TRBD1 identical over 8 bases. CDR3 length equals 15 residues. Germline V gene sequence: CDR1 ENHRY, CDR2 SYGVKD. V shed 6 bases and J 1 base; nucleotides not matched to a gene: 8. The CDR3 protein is CAIRTDREKSYEQYF. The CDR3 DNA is TGTGCCATCAGGACGGACAGGGAGAAGTCCTACGAGCAGTACTTC.

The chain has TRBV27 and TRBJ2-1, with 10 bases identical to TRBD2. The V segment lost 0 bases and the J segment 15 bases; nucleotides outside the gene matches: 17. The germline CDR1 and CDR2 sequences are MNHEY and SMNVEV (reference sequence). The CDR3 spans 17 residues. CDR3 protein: CASSLSSSSGSVSGGFF. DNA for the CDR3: TGTGCCAGCAGTTTATCGTCTTCTAGCGGGAGCGTCAGCGGGGGGTTCTTC.

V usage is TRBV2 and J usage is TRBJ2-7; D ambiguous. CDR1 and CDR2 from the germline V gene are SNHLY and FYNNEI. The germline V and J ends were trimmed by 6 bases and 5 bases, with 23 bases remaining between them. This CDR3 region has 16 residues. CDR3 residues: CASRARWSPPLDEQYF. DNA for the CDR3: TGTGCCAGCAGGGCACGTTGGAGTCCCCCCCTCGACGAGCAGTACTTC. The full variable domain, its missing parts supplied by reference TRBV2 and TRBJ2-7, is EPEVTQTPSHQVTQMGQEVILRCVPISNHLYFYWYRQILGQKVEFLVSFYNNEISEKSEIFDDQFSVERPDGSNFTLKIRSTKLEDSAMYFCASRARWSPPLDEQYFGPGTRLTVT.

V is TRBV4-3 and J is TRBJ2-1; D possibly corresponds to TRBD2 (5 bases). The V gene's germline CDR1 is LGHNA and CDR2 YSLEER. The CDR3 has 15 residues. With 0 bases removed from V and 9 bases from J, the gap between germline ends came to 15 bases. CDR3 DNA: TGCGCCAGCAGCCAAGAGTCCCCTGCTAGCCCTGAGCAGTTCTTC. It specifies CASSQESPASPEQFF.

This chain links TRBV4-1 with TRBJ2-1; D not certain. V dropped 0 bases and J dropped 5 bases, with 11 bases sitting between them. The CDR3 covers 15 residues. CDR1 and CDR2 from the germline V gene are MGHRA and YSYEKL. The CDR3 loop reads CASSQDPRTDNEQFF. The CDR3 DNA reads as TGCGCCAGCAGCCAAGATCCCCGGACGGACAATGAGCAGTTCTTC.

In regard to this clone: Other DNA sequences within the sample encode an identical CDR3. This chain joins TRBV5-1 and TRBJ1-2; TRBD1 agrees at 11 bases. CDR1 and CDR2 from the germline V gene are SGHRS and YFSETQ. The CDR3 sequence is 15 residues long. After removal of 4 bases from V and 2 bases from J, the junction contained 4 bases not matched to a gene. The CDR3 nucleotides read TGCGCCAGCAGCCCCGGACAGGGGGCCAACTATGGCTACACCTTC. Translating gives CASSPGQGANYGYTF.

The DNA of the CDR3 is TGTGCCAGCAGCTCCCCTCGGGGTGAAGGGACTGGAAACACCATATATTTT. Its protein is CASSSPRGEGTGNTIYF. The chain couples TRBV9 to TRBJ1-3; no clear D gene. The CDR3 sequence is 17 residues long. The V end lost 4 bases, the J end lost 2 bases, and 19 bases lay between the germline ends. The germline gives CDR1 SGDLS, CDR2 YYNGEE.

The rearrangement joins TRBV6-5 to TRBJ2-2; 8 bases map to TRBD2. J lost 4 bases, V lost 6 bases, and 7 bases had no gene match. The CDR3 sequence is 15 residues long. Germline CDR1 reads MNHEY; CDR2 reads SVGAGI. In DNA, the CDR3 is TGTGCCAGCAGCCCCTGGCGGGGGGTCACCGGGGAGCTGTTTTTT. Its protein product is CASSPWRGVTGELFF.

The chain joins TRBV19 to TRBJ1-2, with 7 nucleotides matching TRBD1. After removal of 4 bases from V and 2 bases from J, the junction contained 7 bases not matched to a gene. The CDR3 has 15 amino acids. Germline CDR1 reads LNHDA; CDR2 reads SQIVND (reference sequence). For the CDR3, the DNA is TGTGCCAGTAGTAGTCCCCTACAGGGGAACTATGGCTACACCTTC. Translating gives CASSSPLQGNYGYTF.

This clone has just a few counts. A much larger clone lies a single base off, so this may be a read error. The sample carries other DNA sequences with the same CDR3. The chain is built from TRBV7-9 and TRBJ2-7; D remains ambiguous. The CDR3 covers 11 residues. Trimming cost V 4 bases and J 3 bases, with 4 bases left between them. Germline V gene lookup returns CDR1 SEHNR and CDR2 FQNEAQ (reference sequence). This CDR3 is CASSSYYEQYF. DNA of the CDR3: TGTGCCAGCAGCTCCTACTACGAGCAGTACTTC.

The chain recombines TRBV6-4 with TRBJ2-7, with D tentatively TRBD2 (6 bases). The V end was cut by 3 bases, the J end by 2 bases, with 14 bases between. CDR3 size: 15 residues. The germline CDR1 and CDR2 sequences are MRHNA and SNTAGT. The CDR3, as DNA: TGTGCCAGCAGTGAAATGGGAGGCTCGACCTACGAGCAGTACTTC. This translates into CASSEMGGSTYEQYF.

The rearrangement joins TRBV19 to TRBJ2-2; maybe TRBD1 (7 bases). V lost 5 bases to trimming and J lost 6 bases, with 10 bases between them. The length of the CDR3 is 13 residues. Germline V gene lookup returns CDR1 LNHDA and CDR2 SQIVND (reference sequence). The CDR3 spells CASSPRGAGELFF. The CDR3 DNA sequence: TGTGCCAGTAGTCCCAGGGGGGCCGGGGAGCTGTTTTTT.

The chain's CDR3 is CASSLAGRAAPYEQYF. Here the CDR3 DNA reads TGTGCCAGCAGCTTGGCCGGGAGGGCTGCACCCTACGAGCAGTACTTC. The chain is built from TRBV5-6 and TRBJ2-7, with TRBD2 identical over 8 bases. From germline, CDR1 is SGHDT and CDR2 YYEEEE. The CDR3 is 16 residues long. The V segment lost 0 bases and the J segment 2 bases; nucleotides outside the gene matches: 7.

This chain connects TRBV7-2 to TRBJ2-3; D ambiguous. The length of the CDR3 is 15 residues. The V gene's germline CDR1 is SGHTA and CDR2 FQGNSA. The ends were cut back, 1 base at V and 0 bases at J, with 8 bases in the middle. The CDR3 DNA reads TGTGCCAGCAGCTTAGTATGGGTTAGCACAGATACGCAGTATTTT. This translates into CASSLVWVSTDTQYF.

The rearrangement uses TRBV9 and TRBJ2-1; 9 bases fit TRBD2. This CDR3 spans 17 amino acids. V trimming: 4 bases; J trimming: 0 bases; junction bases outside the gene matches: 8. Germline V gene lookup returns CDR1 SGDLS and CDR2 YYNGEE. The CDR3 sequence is CASSPRLAVSSYNEQFF. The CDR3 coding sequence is TGTGCCAGCAGCCCCCGACTAGCGGTGAGCTCCTACAATGAGCAGTTCTTC.

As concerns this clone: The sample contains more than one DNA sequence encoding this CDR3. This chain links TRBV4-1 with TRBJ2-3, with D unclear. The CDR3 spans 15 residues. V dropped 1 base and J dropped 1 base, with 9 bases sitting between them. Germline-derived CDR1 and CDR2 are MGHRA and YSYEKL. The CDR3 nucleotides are TGCGCCAGCAGCCAAGCCCCCAGCGGCACAGATACGCAGTATTTT. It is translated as CASSQAPSGTDTQYF.

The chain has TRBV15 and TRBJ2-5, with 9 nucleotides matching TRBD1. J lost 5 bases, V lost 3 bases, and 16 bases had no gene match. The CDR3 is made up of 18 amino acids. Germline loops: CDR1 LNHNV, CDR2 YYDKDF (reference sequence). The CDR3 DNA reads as TGTGCCACCAGCAGGGGCAGGGGGACAGGGTGGGGTCGGGAGACCCAGTACTTC. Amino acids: CATSRGRGTGWGRETQYF.

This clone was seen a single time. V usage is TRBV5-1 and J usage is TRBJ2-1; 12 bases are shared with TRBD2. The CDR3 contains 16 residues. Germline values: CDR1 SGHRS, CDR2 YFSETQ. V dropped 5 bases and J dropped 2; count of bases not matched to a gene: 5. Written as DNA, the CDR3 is TGCGCCAGCAGGGGGGGACTAGCGGGCGCCTACAATGAGCAGTTCTTC. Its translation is CASRGGLAGAYNEQFF. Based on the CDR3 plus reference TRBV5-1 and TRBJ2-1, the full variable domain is KAGVTQTPRYLIKTRGQQVTLSCSPISGHRSVSWYQQTPGQGLQFLFEYFSETQRNKGNFPGRFSGRQFSNSRSEMNVSTLELGDSALYLCASRGGLAGAYNEQFFGPGTRLTVL.

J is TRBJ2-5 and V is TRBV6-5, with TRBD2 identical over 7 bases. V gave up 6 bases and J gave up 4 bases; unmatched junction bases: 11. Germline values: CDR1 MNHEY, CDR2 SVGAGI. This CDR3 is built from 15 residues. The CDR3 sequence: CASRPQAGVGETQYF. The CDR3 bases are TGTGCCAGCAGACCCCAGGCGGGAGTGGGAGAGACCCAGTACTTC.

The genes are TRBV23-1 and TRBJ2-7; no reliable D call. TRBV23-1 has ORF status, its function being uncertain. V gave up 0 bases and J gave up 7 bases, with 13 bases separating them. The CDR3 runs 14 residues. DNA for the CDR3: TGCGCCAGCAGTCAATCGCTCGTGGGGAAAGAGCAGTACTTC. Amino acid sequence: CASSQSLVGKEQYF.

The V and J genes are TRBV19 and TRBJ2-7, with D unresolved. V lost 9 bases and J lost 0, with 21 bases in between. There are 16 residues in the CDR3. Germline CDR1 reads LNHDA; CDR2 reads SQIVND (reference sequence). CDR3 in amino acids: CASSVGGRPGSYEQYF. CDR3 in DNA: TGTGCCAGCTCGGTCGGCGGTCGCCCAGGCTCCTACGAGCAGTACTTC.

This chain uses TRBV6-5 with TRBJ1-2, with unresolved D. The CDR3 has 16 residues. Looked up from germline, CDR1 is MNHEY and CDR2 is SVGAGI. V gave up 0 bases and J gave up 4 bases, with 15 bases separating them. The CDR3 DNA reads TGTGCCAGCAGTTACTCGCCTGGTCCGGGAGCCTATGGCTACACCTTC. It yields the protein CASSYSPGPGAYGYTF.

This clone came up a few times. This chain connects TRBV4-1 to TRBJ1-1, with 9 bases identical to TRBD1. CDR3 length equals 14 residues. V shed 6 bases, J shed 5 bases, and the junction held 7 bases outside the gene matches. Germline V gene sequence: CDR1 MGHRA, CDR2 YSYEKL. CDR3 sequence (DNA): TGCGCCAGCAGGGTGGGACAGGGCGTGACTGAAGCTTTCTTT. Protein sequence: CASRVGQGVTEAFF.

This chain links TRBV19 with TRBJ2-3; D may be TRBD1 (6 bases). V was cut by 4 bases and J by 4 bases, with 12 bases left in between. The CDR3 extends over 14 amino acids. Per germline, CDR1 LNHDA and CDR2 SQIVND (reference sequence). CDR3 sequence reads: CASSNPKGADTQYF. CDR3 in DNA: TGTGCCAGTAGTAACCCCAAGGGGGCAGATACGCAGTATTTT.